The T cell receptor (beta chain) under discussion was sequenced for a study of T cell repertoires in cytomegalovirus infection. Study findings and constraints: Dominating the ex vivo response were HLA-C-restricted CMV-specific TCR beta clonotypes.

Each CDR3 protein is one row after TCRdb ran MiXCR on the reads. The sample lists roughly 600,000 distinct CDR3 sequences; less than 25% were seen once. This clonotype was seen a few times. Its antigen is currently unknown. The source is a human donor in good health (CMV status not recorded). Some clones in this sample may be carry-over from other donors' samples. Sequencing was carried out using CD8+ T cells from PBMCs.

Here the CDR3 DNA reads TGCAGTGCTAGAGGGACGAACTATGGCTACACCTTC. It encodes CSARGTNYGYTF. The gene calls are TRBV20-1 and TRBJ1-2; unclear D gene. With 1 base removed from V and 2 bases from J, the gap between germline ends came to 5 bases. Germline V gene sequence: CDR1 DFQATT, CDR2 SNEGSKA (reference sequence). The CDR3 loop spans 12 amino acids.